This T cell receptor (beta chain) was recorded in a study of blood T cells in healthy people across ages. As for the study in general: About one barcoded beta molecule was captured per two T cells (by template switching).

Deletions cut 5 bases from V and 1 base from J, with 14 bases between. Germline V gives CDR1 SGHTA, CDR2 FQGNSA. This CDR3 contains 15 residues. As for this clonotype: What it binds is not known.

With a J-beta primer mix and a sample-barcoded 5' primer, a second PCR ran roughly 7 to 11 cycles. MiXCR, run by TCRdb on the 5' RACE reads, gives a single entry per CDR3 protein. In the table there are about a million distinct CDR3 sequences, around two fifths of which are singletons. Study-wide results and limits: TCR beta diversity was tightly associated with the proportion of naive T cells. Donor CMV status was unknown, possibly confounding expanded clonotype changes.

Sequencing input: blood. The TCR was taken from a man aged 18 to 30 in good health. The chain carries TRBV7-2 and TRBJ1-1; weak D call: TRBD1 (5 bases). The CDR3 spells CASSPAWGKNTEAFF. As DNA, the CDR3 is TGTGCCAGCAGCCCCGCATGGGGGAAGAACACTGAAGCTTTCTTT.